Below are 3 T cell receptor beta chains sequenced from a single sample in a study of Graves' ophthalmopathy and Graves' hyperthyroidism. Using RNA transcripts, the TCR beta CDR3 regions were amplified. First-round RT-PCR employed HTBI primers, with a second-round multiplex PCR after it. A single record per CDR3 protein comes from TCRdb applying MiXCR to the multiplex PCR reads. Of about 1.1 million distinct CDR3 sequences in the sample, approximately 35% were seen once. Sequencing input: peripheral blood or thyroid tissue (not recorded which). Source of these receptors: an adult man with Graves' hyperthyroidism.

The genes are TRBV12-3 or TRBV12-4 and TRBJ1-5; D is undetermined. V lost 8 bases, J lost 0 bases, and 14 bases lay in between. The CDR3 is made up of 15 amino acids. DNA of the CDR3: TGTGCCAGCTCACCACTTAGGAATAGCAATCAGCCCCAGCATTTT. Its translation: CASSPLRNSNQPQHF.

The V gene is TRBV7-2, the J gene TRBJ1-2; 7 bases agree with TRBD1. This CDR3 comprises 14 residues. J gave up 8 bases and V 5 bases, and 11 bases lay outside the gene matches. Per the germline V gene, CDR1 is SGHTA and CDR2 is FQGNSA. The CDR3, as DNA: TGTGCCAGCAGCGGTGGAGAGACAGGGCGAGGCTACACCTTC. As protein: CASSGGETGRGYTF.

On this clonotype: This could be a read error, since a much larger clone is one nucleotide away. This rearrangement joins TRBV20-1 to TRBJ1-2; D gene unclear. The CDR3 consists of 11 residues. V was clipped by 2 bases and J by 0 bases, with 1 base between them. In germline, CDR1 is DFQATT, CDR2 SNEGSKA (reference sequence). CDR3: CSARTNYGYTF. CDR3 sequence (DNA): TGCAGTGCTAGAACTAACTATGGCTACACCTTC.